These T cell receptor beta chains were read from a single sample in a study of cytomegalovirus exposure and HLA in healthy donors. Some clones are missing from TCRdb's copy, which holds only in-frame ones; the method was immunoSEQ multiplex PCR. The sample has approximately 140,000 clones, approximately 84% seen once. Source material: PBMCs. Receptors were obtained from a woman aged 40-49 years in good health and CMV-seronegative. CDR3s include the opening cysteine and the closing phenylalanine or tryptophan. D genes are given only for firm matches. Only part of the rows carry a size: once, few, many, or a class if the clone is expanded.

abundance	j_gene	d_gene	v_gene	CDR3nt	CDR3aa
.	TRBJ2-7	.	TRBV7-9	TGTTCCAGCAGCCCAGACCTACTATTCCATCAAGTCTACGAGCAGTACTTC	CSSSPDLLFHQVYEQYF
.	TRBJ2-1	.	TRBV6-1	TGTGCCACCGTCCGGGACTTATCCTACAATGAGCAGTTCTTC	CATVRDLSYNEQFF
.	TRBJ2-7	TRBD1	TRBV19	TGTGCCAGTTCTGCCGCAGGGGGCTACGAGCAGTACTTC	CASSAAGGYEQYF
once	TRBJ2-7	TRBD1	TRBV5-4	TGTGCCAGCAGCCTCCTGGACAGGGGGGAGGACGAGCAGTACTTC	CASSLLDRGEDEQYF
.	TRBJ2-3	TRBD2	TRBV19	TGTGCCAGTAGTGTCTATCCGGGAGGCCCTAGCACAGATACGCAGTATTTT	CASSVYPGGPSTDTQYF
few	TRBJ1-1	.	TRBV5-4	TGTGCCAGCAGCTTGGGGGGCGCTCAGAACACTGAAGCTTTCTTT	CASSLGGAQNTEAFF
.	TRBJ2-7	TRBD2	TRBV19	TGTGCCAGTAGTATCTCCCTAGCGGGATCCAACGAGCAGTACTTC	CASSISLAGSNEQYF
.	TRBJ2-7	TRBD2	TRBV27	TGTGCCAGCAGTTTCGAACTGGGCGGCGGGGGGATCTACGAGCAGTACTTC	CASSFELGGGGIYEQYF
.	TRBJ2-1	.	TRBV30	TGTGCCTGGAGGGCAGGGGGTTTAAGGGAGGAGTTCTTC	CAWRAGGLREEFF
.	TRBJ2-1	.	TRBV7-3	TGTGCCAGCAGCTTCGGTCTCCAAGCGCCCAATGAGCAGTTCTTC	CASSFGLQAPNEQFF
.	TRBJ2-7	.	TRBV14	TGTGCCAGCAGCCAAGCTCTGGGGACTTACGAGCAGTACTTC	CASSQALGTYEQYF
.	TRBJ2-2	TRBD1	TRBV2	TGTGCCAGCAGTGAACTGGGACAGGGGAACACCGGGGAGCTGTTTTTT	CASSELGQGNTGELFF
.	TRBJ2-3	.	TRBV30	TGTGCCTGGAGTGTGGGGAGTAGCACAGATACGCAGTATTTT	CAWSVGSSTDTQYF
few	TRBJ2-7	TRBD2	TRBV2	TGTGCCAGCAGGGACCCTAGCGGGGGGACTCCCGAGCAGTACTTC	CASRDPSGGTPEQYF
.	TRBJ2-1	TRBD2	TRBV27	TGTGCCAGCAGGGCATGGGGACTAGCGGGAGAGAGCTCCTACAATGAGCAGTTCTTC	CASRAWGLAGESSYNEQFF
.	TRBJ2-1	TRBD2	TRBV5-1	TGCGCCAGCAGCCTGACTAGCGGGAGCGCTGAGCAGTTCTTC	CASSLTSGSAEQFF
.	TRBJ2-1	TRBD2	TRBV28	TGTGCCAGCAGTCCCAGCGGGAGTAGAAATGAGCAGTTCTTC	CASSPSGSRNEQFF
.	TRBJ1-5	.	TRBV6-1	TGTGCCAGCAGTGCGGGTGGCAATCAGCCCCAGCATTTT	CASSAGGNQPQHF